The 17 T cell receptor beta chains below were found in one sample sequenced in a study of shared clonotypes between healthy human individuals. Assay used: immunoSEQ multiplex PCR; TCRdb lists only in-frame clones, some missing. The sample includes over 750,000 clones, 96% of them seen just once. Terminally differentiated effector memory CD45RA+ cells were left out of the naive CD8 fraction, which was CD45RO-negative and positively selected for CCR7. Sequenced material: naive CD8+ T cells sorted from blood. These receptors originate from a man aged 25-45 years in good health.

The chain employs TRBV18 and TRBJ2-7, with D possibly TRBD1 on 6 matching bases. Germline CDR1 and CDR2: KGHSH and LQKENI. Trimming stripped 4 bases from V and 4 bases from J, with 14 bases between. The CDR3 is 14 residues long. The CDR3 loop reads CASSQQGNAYEQYF. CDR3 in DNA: TGTGCCAGCTCACAACAGGGAAATGCATACGAGCAGTACTTC.

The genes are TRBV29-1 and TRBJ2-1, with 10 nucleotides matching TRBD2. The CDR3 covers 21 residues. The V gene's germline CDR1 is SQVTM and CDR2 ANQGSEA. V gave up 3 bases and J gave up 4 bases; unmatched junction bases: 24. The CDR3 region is CSVDWQGRAVLAGTLYNEQFF. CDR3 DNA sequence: TGCAGCGTTGATTGGCAGGGGAGAGCGGTACTAGCGGGAACCCTGTACAATGAGCAGTTCTTC.

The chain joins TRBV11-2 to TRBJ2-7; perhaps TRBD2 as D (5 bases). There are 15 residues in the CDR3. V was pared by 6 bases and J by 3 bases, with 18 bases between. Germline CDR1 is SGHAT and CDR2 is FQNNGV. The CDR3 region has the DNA TGTGCCAGCAGTATTGAGGCGGGCGTTGGCTACGAGCAGTACTTC. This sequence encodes CASSIEAGVGYEQYF.

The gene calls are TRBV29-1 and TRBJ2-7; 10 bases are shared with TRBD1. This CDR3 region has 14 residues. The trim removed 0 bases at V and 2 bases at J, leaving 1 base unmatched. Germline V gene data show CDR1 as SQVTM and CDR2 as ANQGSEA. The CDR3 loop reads CSVEEDRGTYEQYF. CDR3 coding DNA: TGCAGCGTTGAAGAGGACAGGGGGACCTACGAGCAGTACTTC.

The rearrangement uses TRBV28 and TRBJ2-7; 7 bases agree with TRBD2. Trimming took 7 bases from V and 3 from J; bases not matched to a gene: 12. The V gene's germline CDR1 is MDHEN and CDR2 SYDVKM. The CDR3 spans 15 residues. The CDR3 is CASILQGGAGYEQYF. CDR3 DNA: TGTGCCAGCATTCTTCAGGGAGGGGCTGGCTACGAGCAGTACTTC.

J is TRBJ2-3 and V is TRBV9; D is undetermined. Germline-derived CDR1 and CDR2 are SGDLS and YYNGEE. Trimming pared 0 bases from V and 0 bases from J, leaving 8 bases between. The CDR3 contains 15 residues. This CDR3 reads CASSVGHSSTDTQYF. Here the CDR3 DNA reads TGTGCCAGCAGCGTAGGACACTCTAGCACAGATACGCAGTATTTT.

The CDR3 spells CASSLALGQPQHF. The CDR3 DNA sequence: TGTGCCAGCAGCTTGGCCCTGGGGCAGCCCCAGCATTTT. The chain uses TRBV5-8 and TRBJ1-5; D is unresolved. V shed 0 bases and J shed 7 bases, with 8 bases lying between them. Germline V gene lookup returns CDR1 SGHTS and CDR2 YDEGEE. There are 13 residues in the CDR3.

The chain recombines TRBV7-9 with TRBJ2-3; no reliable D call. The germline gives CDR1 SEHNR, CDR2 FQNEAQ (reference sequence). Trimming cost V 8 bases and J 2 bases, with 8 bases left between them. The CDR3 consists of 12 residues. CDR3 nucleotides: TGTGCCAGCCTATCACTCACAGATACGCAGTATTTT. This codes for CASLSLTDTQYF.

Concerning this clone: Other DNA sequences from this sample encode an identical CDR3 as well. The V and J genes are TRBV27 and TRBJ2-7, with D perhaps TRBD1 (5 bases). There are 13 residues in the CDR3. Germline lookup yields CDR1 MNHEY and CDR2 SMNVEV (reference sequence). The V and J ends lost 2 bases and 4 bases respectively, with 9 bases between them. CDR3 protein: CASSLTDSYEQYF. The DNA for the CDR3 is TGTGCCAGCAGTTTAACCGACAGTTACGAGCAGTACTTC.

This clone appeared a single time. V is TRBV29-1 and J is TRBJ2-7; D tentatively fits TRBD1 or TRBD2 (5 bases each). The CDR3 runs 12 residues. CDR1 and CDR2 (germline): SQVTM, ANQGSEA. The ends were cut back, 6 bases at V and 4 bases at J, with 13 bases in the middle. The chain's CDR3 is CSVIMGEYEQYF. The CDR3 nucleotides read TGCAGCGTAATAATGGGGGAGTACGAGCAGTACTTC.

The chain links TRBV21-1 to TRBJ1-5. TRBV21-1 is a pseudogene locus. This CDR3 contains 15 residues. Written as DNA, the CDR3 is TGTGCCAGCAGCAAAACATGGGGACTCAATCAGCCCCAGCATTTT. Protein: CASSKTWGLNQPQHF.

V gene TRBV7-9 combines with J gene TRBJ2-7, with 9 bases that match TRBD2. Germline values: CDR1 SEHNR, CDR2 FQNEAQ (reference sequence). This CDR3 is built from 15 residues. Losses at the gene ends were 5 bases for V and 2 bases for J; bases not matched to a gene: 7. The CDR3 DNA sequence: TGTGCCAGCAGCCGCAAGACTAGCGGCGCCTACGAGCAGTACTTC. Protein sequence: CASSRKTSGAYEQYF.

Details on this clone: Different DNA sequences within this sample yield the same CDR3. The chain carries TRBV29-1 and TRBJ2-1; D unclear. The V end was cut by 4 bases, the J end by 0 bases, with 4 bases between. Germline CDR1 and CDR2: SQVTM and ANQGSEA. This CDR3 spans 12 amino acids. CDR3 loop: CSVGSSYNEQFF. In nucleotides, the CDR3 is TGCAGCGTTGGAAGCTCCTACAATGAGCAGTTCTTC.

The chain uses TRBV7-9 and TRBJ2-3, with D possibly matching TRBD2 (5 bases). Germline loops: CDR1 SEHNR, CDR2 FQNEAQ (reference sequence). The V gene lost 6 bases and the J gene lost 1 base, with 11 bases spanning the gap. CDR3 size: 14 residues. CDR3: CASRGMGGTDTQYF. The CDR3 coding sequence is TGTGCCAGCAGAGGGATGGGAGGCACAGATACGCAGTATTTT. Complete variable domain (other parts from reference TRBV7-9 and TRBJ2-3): DTGVSQNPRHKITKRGQNVTFRCDPISEHNRLYWYRQTLGQGPEFLTYFQNEAQLEKSRLLSDRFSAERPKGSFSTLEIQRTEQGDSAMYLCASRGMGGTDTQYFGPGTRLTVL.

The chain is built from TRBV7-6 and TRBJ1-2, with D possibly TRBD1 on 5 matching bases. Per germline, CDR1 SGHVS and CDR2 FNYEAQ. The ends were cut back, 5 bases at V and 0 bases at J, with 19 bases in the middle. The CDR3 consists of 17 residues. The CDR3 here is CASSGEGQLSPNYGYTF. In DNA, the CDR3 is TGTGCCAGCAGCGGGGAGGGGCAGCTTTCCCCTAACTATGGCTACACCTTC.

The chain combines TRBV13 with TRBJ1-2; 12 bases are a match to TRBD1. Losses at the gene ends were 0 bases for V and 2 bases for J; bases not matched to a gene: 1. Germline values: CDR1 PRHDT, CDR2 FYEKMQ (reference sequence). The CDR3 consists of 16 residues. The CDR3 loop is CASSLGGTGGNYGYTF. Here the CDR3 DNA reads TGTGCCAGCAGCTTAGGTGGGACAGGGGGCAACTATGGCTACACCTTC. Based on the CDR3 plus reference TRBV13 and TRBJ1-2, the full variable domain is AAGVIQSPRHLIKEKRETATLKCYPIPRHDTVYWYQQGPGQDPQFLISFYEKMQSDKGSIPDRFSAQQFSDYHSELNMSSLELGDSALYFCASSLGGTGGNYGYTFGSGTRLTVV.

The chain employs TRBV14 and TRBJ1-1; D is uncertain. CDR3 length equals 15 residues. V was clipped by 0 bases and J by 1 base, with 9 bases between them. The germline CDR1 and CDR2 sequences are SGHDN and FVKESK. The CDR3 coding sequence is TGTGCCAGCAGCCAAGATGTAGATCCGAACACTGAAGCTTTCTTT. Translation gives CASSQDVDPNTEAFF.